The next 13 T cell receptor beta chains were all read from a single sample in a study of early T cells in non-severe SARS-CoV-2 infection. Via MiXCR, TCRdb re-called the 5' RACE reads, giving one row per CDR3 protein. This sample carries about 59,000 distinct CDR3 sequences, around 13% of them seen once, and the ten largest clones take 2.5% to 3%. Input material: whole blood. Source of these receptors: an adult who was a healthcare worker with PCR-confirmed SARS-CoV-2 infection or an uninfected control (not recorded which).

There are many counts of this clonotype. The chain recombines TRBV12-2 with TRBJ1-5. TRBV12-2 is tagged as a pseudogene. The length of the CDR3 is 16 residues. CDR3 sequence (DNA): TGTGCAAGTCGCTCCCCCGCGAGGAGGGTGAATCAGCCCCAGCATTTT. It specifies CASRSPARRVNQPQHF.

At least ten counts were recorded for this clonotype. The CDR3 sequence: CASSAGTGDGNTIYF. CDR3 coding DNA: TGTGCCAGCAGCGCGGGGACAGGGGATGGAAACACCATATATTTT. V usage is TRBV9 and J usage is TRBJ1-3; 10 nucleotides agree with TRBD1. Trimming at V came to 3 bases and at J to 3 bases, leaving 3 bases not matched to a gene. Germline V gives CDR1 SGDLS, CDR2 YYNGEE. The CDR3 covers 15 residues.

A note on this clonotype: A much larger clone differs from this one at a single base, so this may be a read error. The J gene is TRBJ1-2, the V gene TRBV5-1; unclear D gene. The ends were cut back, 10 bases at V and 1 base at J, with 14 bases in the middle. The CDR3 extends over 13 amino acids. The V gene's germline CDR1 is SGHRS and CDR2 YFSETQ. DNA of the CDR3: TGCGCCGGCACCATCGGCGGTAACTATGGCTACACCTTC. This translates into CAGTIGGNYGYTF. Filled out from reference TRBV5-1 and TRBJ1-2, the complete variable domain reads KAGVTQTPRYLIKTRGQQVTLSCSPISGHRSVSWYQQTPGQGLQFLFEYFSETQRNKGNFPGRFSGRQFSNSRSEMNVSTLELGDSALYLCAGTIGGNYGYTFGSGTRLTVV.

This clonotype was seen at least ten times. This chain connects TRBV11-2 to TRBJ2-7, with D perhaps matching TRBD1 (8 bases). Germline V CDR1 and CDR2: SGHAT, FQNNGV. The CDR3 contains 17 residues. Trimming pared 5 bases from V and 0 bases from J, leaving 20 bases between. The DNA of the CDR3 is TGTGCCAGCAGCCCCGGGAGGACAGGGAAATTCTCCTACGAGCAGTACTTC. This codes for CASSPGRTGKFSYEQYF.

This clonotype appeared a few times. This chain links TRBV9 with TRBJ2-3; no clear D. V shed 4 bases and J shed 4 bases, with 16 bases lying between them. CDR3 length: 15 residues. The V gene's germline CDR1 is SGDLS and CDR2 YYNGEE. The chain's CDR3 is CASSRDPVSADTQYF. The CDR3 DNA follows: TGTGCCAGCAGCAGAGACCCAGTCTCGGCAGATACGCAGTATTTT.

This chain connects TRBV14 to TRBJ2-1, with TRBD2 identical over 8 bases. V lost 2 bases to trimming and J lost 4 bases; unmatched junction nucleotides: 13. This CDR3 has 18 residues. The germline CDR1 and CDR2 sequences are SGHDN and FVKESK. CDR3 protein: CASSQPWVERGPYNEQFF. CDR3 coding DNA: TGTGCCAGCAGCCAACCTTGGGTGGAGCGGGGGCCATACAATGAGCAGTTCTTC.

This clonotype was observed many times. The rearrangement links TRBV18 to TRBJ2-3; the match to TRBD2 covers 10 bases. The germline V gene has CDR1 KGHSH and CDR2 LQKENI. The ends lost 1 base at V and 4 bases at J; junction bases unmatched: 8. The CDR3 has 17 amino acids. The chain's CDR3 is CASSPRTRTSGPDTQYF. For the CDR3, the DNA is TGTGCCAGCTCACCACGGACCCGGACTAGCGGTCCAGATACGCAGTATTTT.

Turning to this clonotype: One end of the junction is discordant with germline, which a read error may explain. The chain links TRBV7-9 to TRBJ2-7; perhaps D is TRBD1 or TRBD2 (5 bases each). CDR3 length: 13 amino acids. Germline V CDR1 and CDR2: SEHNR, FQNEAQ (reference sequence). The CDR3 loop reads CASSSRDAYEQYF. The CDR3 nucleotides are TGTGCCAGCAGCTCCCGGGACGCCTATGAGCAGTACTTC.

Of note for this clonotype: This clone may be a read error of a much larger clone one base away. The chain joins TRBV2 to TRBJ2-5; D is possibly TRBD1 (6 bases). The CDR3 is 13 residues long. From germline, CDR1 is SNHLY and CDR2 FYNNEI. Here the CDR3 reads CASSWDNHETQYF. CDR3 nucleotide sequence: TGTGCCAGCAGTTGGGACAACCATGAGACCCAGTACTTC.

This clonotype has only a few counts. V gene TRBV28 combines with J gene TRBJ2-7; D gene ambiguous. Germline V lookup: CDR1 MDHEN, CDR2 SYDVKM. With 5 bases removed from V and 5 bases from J, the gap between germline ends came to 7 bases. This CDR3 spans 11 amino acids. The chain's CDR3 is CASSALDEQYF. The CDR3 DNA sequence: TGTGCCAGCAGTGCATTGGACGAGCAGTACTTC.

This clonotype has ten or more counts. J is TRBJ2-7 and V is TRBV6-5; 8 bases fit TRBD1. CDR3 length: 14 amino acids. The V segment lost 6 bases and the J segment 4 bases; nucleotides outside the gene matches: 8. Germline V CDR1 and CDR2: MNHEY, SVGAGI. The CDR3: CASSHPGQVYEQYF. CDR3 coding DNA: TGTGCCAGCAGCCACCCGGGACAGGTATACGAGCAGTACTTC.

This clonotype was counted only a few times. The genes are TRBV24-1 and TRBJ2-7, with 10 bases aligning to TRBD1. V lost 5 bases to trimming and J lost 3 bases; unmatched junction nucleotides: 6. The CDR3 is 15 amino acids. CDR1 KGHDR and CDR2 SFDVKD come from the germline V gene. The CDR3 DNA follows: TGTGCCACCAGTGCCGGGACAGGGGCCATCTACGAGCAGTACTTC. Its translation: CATSAGTGAIYEQYF.

The rearrangement links TRBV20-1 to TRBJ2-3; D could derive from TRBD1 or TRBD2 (5 bases each). Trimming shortened V by 3 bases and J by 0 bases, and 16 bases separated the two germline ends. The CDR3 totals 16 residues. Germline V CDR1 and CDR2: DFQATT, SNEGSKA (reference sequence). CDR3 sequence (DNA): TGCAGTGCTAGCCCAGACGGGGCCCATAGCACAGATACGCAGTATTTT. Translating it yields CSASPDGAHSTDTQYF.